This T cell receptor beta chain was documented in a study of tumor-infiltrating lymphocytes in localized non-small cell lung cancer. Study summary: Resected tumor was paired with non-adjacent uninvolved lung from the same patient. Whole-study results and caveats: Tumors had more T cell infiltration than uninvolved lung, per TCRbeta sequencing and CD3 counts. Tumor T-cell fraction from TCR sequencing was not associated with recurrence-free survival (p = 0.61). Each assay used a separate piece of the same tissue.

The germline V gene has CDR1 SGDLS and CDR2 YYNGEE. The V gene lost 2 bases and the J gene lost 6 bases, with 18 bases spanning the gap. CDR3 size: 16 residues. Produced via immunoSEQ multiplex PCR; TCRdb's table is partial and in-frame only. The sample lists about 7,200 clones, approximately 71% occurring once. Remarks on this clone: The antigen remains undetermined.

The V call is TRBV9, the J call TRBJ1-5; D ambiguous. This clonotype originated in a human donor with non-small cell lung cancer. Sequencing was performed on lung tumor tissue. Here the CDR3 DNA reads TGTGCCAGCAGCGTCCTCGCGGCAGCCACCACTCAGCCCCAGCATTTT. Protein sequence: CASSVLAAATTQPQHF.